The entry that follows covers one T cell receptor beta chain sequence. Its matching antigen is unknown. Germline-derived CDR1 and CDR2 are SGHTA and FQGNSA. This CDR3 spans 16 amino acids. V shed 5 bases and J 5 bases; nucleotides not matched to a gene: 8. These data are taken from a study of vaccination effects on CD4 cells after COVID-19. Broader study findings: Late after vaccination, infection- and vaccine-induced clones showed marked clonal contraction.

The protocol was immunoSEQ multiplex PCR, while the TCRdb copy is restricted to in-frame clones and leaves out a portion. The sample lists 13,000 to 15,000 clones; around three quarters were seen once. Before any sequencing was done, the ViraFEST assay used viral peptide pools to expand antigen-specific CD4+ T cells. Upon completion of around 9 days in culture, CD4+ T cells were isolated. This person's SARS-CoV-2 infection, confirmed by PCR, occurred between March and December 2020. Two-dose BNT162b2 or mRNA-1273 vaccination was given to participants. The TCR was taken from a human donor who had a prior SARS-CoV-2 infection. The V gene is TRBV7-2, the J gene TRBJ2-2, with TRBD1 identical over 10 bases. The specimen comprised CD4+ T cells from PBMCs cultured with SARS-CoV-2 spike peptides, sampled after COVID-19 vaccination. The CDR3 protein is CASSQPGQGGTGELFF. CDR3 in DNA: TGTGCCAGCAGCCAACCCGGACAGGGGGGAACCGGGGAGCTGTTTTTT.